This T cell receptor (beta chain) is drawn from a study of blood T cell repertoires in COVID-19. Study as a whole: Specimens from acute and convalescent COVID-19 originated in the United States, Italy and Spain. PBMCs, B-cell-depleted T cells, or T cells provided the cDNA or gDNA that made up the material.

Per the authors' pipeline: Amplification of reference gene primers was used by the study to estimate nucleated cell counts. TCRdb's table, derived via immunoSEQ multiplex PCR, lists solely in-frame clones and lacks some. The DNA was the basis for D and trimming; V, J and clone size are from that table. The sample has roughly 230,000 clones, around 83% seen once; the top ten hold roughly 8.7%. This clone came up once. The germline gives CDR1 MNHEY, CDR2 SVGAGI. Between the trimmed V and J ends, which lost 0 bases and 8 bases, there was a span of 4 bases. The CDR3 runs to 12 residues. The receptor comes from a man aged 40-50 years with active or convalescent COVID-19. Input material: peripheral blood. V is TRBV6-5 and J is TRBJ1-4; unclear D gene. CDR3 sequence (DNA): TGTGCCAGCAGTTACTCGGGCGAAAAACTGTTTTTT. This gives the protein CASSYSGEKLFF.